This TCR beta chain was found in a study of T cells in Graves' hyperthyroidism and ophthalmopathy. Including both end residues, the CDR3 is 15 amino acids long. Germline V gene lookup returns CDR1 SGHTA and CDR2 FQGNSA. Researchers barred patients who had uncontrolled infection, other autoimmune disease, pregnancy or lactation. Clinical symptoms, serum thyroxine and TRAb, thyroid ultrasound and orbital computed tomography together formed the diagnostic basis. This clonotype was seen only a few times. Its antigen is not known. The final CDR3 position lacks the conserved phenylalanine or tryptophan, pointing to a likely read error. The DNA is left out, because the CDR3 cannot be placed on it with certainty; the CDR3 is given as TCRdb lists it. Study results and limitations: Most thyroid clonotypes with frequency above 0.001 were detected in blood. It was a median about seven months before onset that the model predicted ophthalmopathy.

RNA transcripts provided the source from which TCR beta CDR3 regions were amplified. HTBI primers were used for first-round RT-PCR of the TCR CDR3. In TCRdb, the multiplex PCR reads were re-called with MiXCR into one record per CDR3 protein. The sample contains roughly 570,000 distinct CDR3 sequences, around 45% of which appear only once. V is TRBV7-2 and J is TRBJ2-5; TRBD1 was called by the table and not checked on the DNA. Sequencing was done on a sample of peripheral blood or thyroid tissue (not recorded which). The TCR comes from an adult woman with Graves' disease, either hyperthyroidism or ophthalmopathy (not recorded which). The CDR3 region is CASSNRQGGGYTFGS.